This T cell receptor beta chain appears in the sequencing data of a study of T cells after yellow fever vaccination. The authors made TCR cDNA by 5'RACE template switching, adding a universal primer site and UMIs. TCRdb reprocessed the 5' RACE reads via MiXCR and lists one record per CDR3 protein. The repertoire holds around 300,000 distinct CDR3 sequences, roughly 4.3% seen once, with under 30% in the top ten. This clonotype has a handful of counts. The sequence was collected from a man aged 18 to 29 who received the YFV17D yellow fever vaccine. Sequences were derived from PBMCs, sampled 5 days after the yellow fever booster vaccination.

This CDR3 is CATSLVGLEAFF. Written as DNA, the CDR3 is TGTGCCACCAGCTTAGTCGGGCTAGAAGCTTTCTTT. The chain combines TRBV15 with TRBJ1-1; D not resolved. V was trimmed by 5 bases and J by 8 bases, leaving 12 bases between them. The CDR3 runs to 12 residues. Germline V CDR1 and CDR2: LNHNV, YYDKDF (reference sequence).